This T cell receptor (beta chain) was identified in a study of shared clonotypes between healthy human individuals. As for the study in general: The donor group consisted of two women and a few men, aged 18 to 49. Whole-study results and caveats: Generally, naive subsets (rather than memory subsets) showed larger estimated richness.

This clone was detected once. Antigen unknown. Naive CD8 populations comprised CD45RO-negative cells positively selected for CCR7, excluding terminally differentiated effector memory CD45RA+ cells. The study drew all its donors from Caucasian adults living in Nashville, Tennessee. Here immunoSEQ multiplex PCR was the method, and the copy in TCRdb shows in-frame clones only, minus some. Of approximately 810,000 clones in the sample, 92% were seen once. Material for sequencing was naive CD8+ T cells sorted from blood. This TCR was recovered from a man younger than 40 in good health.

CDR3 bases: TGTGCCATCACCACTGAGCGGGAGGCGACAGATACGCAGTATTTT. This encodes CAITTEREATDTQYF. The rearrangement joins TRBV10-3 to TRBJ2-3, with 9 bases aligning to TRBD2. From germline, CDR1 is ENHRY and CDR2 SYGVKD. V shed 7 bases and J 3 bases; nucleotides not matched to a gene: 8. This CDR3 contains 15 residues.